These 7 T cell receptor beta chains share one sample of origin, sequenced in a study of vaccination effects on CD4 cells after COVID-19. TCRdb's copy holds only in-frame clones and misses some; the assay was immunoSEQ multiplex PCR. The sample has 55,000 to 90,000 clones, 65% to 75% seen once; the top ten hold less than 5.5%. ViraFEST expansion of antigen-specific CD4+ T cells with viral peptide pools preceded sequencing. The culture ran for less than 12 days, and then CD4+ T cells were isolated. Infection dated between March and December 2020, before the Alpha, Beta and Delta variants reached the United States. Antigen specificity for these receptors is unknown. Here the sequenced sample was CD4+ T cells from PBMCs cultured with HIV peptides, taken before COVID-19 vaccination. Subset here: HIV-1 Nef peptide pool negative control/reference culture. All receptors derive from a human donor who had a prior SARS-CoV-2 infection.

The V and J genes are TRBV29-1 and TRBJ2-7; 13 bases fit TRBD2. The germline gives CDR1 SQVTM, CDR2 ANQGSEA. J was trimmed by 3 bases and V by 7 bases; bases with no gene match: 6. CDR3 length: 14 amino acids. The DNA for the CDR3 is TGCAGCGCGATTAGGACTAGCGGGAGCTACGAGCAGTACTTC. Amino acid sequence: CSAIRTSGSYEQYF.

The chain carries TRBV3-1 (or the pseudogene TRBV3-2) and TRBJ1-4; no clear D. The CDR3 covers 15 residues. From germline, CDR1 is LGHDT and CDR2 YNNKEL (reference sequence). The V gene lost 0 bases and the J gene lost 10 bases, with 15 bases spanning the gap. The CDR3 DNA reads TGTGCCAGCAGCCAAGATATTGATTCTGTCGGAAAACTGTTTTTT. Translated, it gives CASSQDIDSVGKLFF.

The chain joins TRBV6-5 to TRBJ2-3; D may correspond to TRBD1 or TRBD2 (6 bases each). CDR1 is MNHEY and CDR2 is SVGAGI in the germline V gene. The CDR3 runs 14 residues. V shed 0 bases and J shed 6 bases, with 10 bases lying between them. The CDR3 here is CASSYSRGADTQYF. CDR3 sequence (DNA): TGTGCCAGCAGTTACTCGAGGGGGGCCGATACGCAGTATTTT.

This clone was counted a few times. J is TRBJ2-3 and V is TRBV7-9; D unresolved. Germline lookup yields CDR1 SEHNR and CDR2 FQNEAQ (reference sequence). The CDR3 has 12 amino acids. V was trimmed by 2 bases and J by 5 bases, leaving 5 bases between them. In nucleotides, the CDR3 is TGTGCCAGCAGCTTAAGTCGAGATACGCAGTATTTT. This translates into CASSLSRDTQYF.

Written as DNA, the CDR3 is TGTGCCAGCAGCCCTCTCTCTACCTACGAGCAGTACTTC. This gives the protein CASSPLSTYEQYF. The V call is TRBV11-2, the J call TRBJ2-7; D call uncertain. Germline assignment: CDR1 SGHAT and CDR2 FQNNGV. The CDR3 spans 13 residues. V lost 5 bases, J lost 2 bases, and 10 bases lay in between.

This clone was picked up a small number of times. V usage is TRBV5-1 and J usage is TRBJ2-1; 8 bases align to TRBD2. Germline V gene sequence: CDR1 SGHRS, CDR2 YFSETQ. The CDR3 runs 15 residues. Germline trimming cut 4 bases from V and 0 bases from J; bases unmatched to any gene: 3. The CDR3 here is CASSLREGSYNEQFF. CDR3 DNA: TGCGCCAGCAGCCTCCGGGAGGGCTCCTACAATGAGCAGTTCTTC.

The genes are TRBV30 and TRBJ2-5, with D maybe TRBD2 (6 bases). The CDR3 consists of 13 residues. V was shortened by 0 bases and J by 2 bases, with 7 bases between the two germline ends. The germline V gene encodes CDR1 GTSNPN and CDR2 SVGIG (reference sequence). The CDR3 coding sequence is TGTGCCTGGAGTGTACGGGGGCAAGAGACCCAGTACTTC. It codes for CAWSVRGQETQYF.